This TCR beta chain came from a study of CD8+ T cells in alopecia areata. Looking at the study overall: Percent affected scalp area, the SALT score, rated treated patients' severity.

Noted treatment: oral pan-JAK inhibitor, 5-10 mg twice daily. Sorting of CD4+ and CD8+ T cells was performed on PBMCs. Study-wide results and limits: Persistence in scalp and blood during tofacitinib was observed for many expanded lesional clones. Clonality in lesional scalp, especially alopecia totalis/universalis, exceeded that of normal scalp.

Extracted RNA was reverse transcribed, and the resulting cDNA served as sequencing template. Repertoires were generated with immunoSEQ multiplex PCR, while TCRdb's copy carries only in-frame clones and drops some. The table lists roughly 250,000 clones, 60% of them singletons, with roughly 0.93% in the top ten. Of note for this clone: Its antigen is not identified.

CDR1 is GTSNPN, CDR2 SVGIG, per germline (reference sequence). The length of the CDR3 is 11 residues. Deletions cut 2 bases from V and 9 bases from J, with 5 bases between. This receptor was identified in a human donor with alopecia areata. The sample consisted of CD4+ T cells sorted from blood, taken between weeks 51 and 52, from a patient treated with tofacitinib. The V call is TRBV30, the J call TRBJ1-6; D gene ambiguous. CDR3: CAWSRVSPLHF. The CDR3 bases are TGTGCCTGGAGTCGGGTTTCACCCCTCCACTTT.